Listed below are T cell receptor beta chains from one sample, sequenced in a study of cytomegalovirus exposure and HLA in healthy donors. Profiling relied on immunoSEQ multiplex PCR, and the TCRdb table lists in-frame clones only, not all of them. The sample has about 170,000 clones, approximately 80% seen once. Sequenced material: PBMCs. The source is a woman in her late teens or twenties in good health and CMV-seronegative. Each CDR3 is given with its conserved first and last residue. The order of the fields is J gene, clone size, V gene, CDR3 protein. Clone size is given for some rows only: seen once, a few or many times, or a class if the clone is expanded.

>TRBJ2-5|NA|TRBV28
CASSLLGGSGETQYF
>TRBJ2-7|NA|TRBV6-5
CASSRLEGDYEQYF
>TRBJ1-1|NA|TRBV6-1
CASSAGMMIAEAFF
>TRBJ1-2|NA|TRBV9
CASSQGHNYGYTF
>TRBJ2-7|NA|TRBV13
CASSSQGTGDYEQYF
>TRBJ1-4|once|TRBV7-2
CASNDRGEKLFF
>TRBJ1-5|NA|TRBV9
CASSTGGNQPQHF
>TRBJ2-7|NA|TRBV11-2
CASSLASGTYEQYF
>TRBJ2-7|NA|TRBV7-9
CSSSLSSIFSGRGYEQYF
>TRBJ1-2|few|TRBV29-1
CSAYDSYYGYTF
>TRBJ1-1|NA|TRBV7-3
CASSLNREEAFF
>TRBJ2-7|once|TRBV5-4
CASSLRPGAQAAHEQYF
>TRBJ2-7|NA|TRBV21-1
CASLGRGPPYEQYF
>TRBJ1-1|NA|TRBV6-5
CASSYWEGNTEAFF
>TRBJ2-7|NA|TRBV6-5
CASSYSYRADEQYF
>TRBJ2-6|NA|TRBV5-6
CASSYWGPGANVLTF
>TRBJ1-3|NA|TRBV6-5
CASRNAGSGNTIYF
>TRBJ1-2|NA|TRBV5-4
CASSFSSRGTEGYTF
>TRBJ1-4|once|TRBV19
CATRDTPTNEKLFF
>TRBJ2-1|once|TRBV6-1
CASSAEGSGSPYNEQFF
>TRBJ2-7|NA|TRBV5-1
CASSSRRGGSYEQYF
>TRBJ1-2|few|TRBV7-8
CASSLDALSNYGYTF
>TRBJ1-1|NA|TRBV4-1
CASSQGENRGHAEAFF
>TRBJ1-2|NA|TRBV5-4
CASSFSTGVGYGYTF
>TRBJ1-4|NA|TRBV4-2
CASSQASGGHNEKLFF
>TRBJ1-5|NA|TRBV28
CASVRGGPQHF
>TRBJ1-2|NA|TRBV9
CASSVDPGQGRKTGYTF
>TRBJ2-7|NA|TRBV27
CASSFGQPLAGTNEQYF
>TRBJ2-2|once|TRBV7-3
CASSLTPVATGELFF
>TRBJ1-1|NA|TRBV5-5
CASSSLGASSRNTEAFF
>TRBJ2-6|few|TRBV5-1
CASSLMAGAGANVLTF
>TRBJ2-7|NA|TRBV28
CASRDRSSYEQYF
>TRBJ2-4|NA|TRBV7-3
CASSPRRLAGAKNIQYF
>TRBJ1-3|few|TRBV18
CASSPVTGVSSGNTIYF
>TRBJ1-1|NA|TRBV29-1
CSVPGNTEAFF
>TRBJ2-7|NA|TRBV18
CASSLTETYEQYF
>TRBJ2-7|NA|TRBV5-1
CASSSGGQGVSYEQYF
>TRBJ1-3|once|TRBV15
CATSRVYQGVNTIYF
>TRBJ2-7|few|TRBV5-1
CASGPGQGTRSYEQYF
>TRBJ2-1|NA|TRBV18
CASSPGTGNYNEQFF
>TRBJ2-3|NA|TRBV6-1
CASSGLTGQGADTQYF
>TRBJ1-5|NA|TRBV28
CASSLSPPPGGNQPQHF
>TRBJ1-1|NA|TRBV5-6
CASSLGPRTEAFF
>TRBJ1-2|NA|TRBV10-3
CAISELRGGVGYGYTF
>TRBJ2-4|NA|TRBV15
CATETSIQYF
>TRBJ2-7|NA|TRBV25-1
CASSEVQGVAYEQYF